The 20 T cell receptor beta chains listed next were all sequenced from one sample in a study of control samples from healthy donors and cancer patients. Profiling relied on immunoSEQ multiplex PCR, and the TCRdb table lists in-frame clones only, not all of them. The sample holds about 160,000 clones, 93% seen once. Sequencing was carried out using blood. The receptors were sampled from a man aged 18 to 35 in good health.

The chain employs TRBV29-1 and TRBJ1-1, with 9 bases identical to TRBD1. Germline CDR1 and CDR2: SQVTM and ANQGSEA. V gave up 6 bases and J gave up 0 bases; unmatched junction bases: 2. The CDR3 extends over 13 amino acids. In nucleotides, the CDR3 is TGCAGCGTCGGGACAGGGATGAACACTGAAGCTTTCTTT. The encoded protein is CSVGTGMNTEAFF.

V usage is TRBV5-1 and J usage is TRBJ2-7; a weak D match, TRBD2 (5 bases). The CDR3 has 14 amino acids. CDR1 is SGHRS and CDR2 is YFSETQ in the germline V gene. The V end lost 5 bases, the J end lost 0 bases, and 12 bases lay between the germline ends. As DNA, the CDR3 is TGCGCCAGCAGAGAGGACTCCTACTCCTACGAGCAGTACTTC. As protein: CASREDSYSYEQYF.

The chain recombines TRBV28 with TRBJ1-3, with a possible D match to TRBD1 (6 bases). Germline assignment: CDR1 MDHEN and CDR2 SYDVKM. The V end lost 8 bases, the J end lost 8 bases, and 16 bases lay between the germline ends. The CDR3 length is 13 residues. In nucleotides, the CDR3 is TGTGCCAGCCTCCGGGGGGGGCCGGACACCATATATTTT. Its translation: CASLRGGPDTIYF.

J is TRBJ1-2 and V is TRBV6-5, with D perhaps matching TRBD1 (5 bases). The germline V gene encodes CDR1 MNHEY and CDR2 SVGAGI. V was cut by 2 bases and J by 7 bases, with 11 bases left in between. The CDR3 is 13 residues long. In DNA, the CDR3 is TGTGCCAGCAGTTACGCCGGGGGAGCTGGCTACACCTTC. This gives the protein CASSYAGGAGYTF.

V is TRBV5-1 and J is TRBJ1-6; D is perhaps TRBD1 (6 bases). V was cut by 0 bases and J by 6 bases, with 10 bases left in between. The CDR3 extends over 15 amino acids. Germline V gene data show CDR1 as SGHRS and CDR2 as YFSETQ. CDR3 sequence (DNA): TGCGCCAGCAGCTTGGTCGGACAGTCTAATTCACCCCTCCACTTT. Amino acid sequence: CASSLVGQSNSPLHF.

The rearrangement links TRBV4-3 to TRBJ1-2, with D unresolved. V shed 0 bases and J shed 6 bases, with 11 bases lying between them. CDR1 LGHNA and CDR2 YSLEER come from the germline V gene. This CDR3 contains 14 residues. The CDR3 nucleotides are TGCGCCAGCAGCCAAGACGGGTCCCTCAATGGCTACACCTTC. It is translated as CASSQDGSLNGYTF.

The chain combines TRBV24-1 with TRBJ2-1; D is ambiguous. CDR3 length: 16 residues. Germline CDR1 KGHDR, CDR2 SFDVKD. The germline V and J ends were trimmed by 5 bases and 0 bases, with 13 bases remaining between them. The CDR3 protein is CATSGPARSSYNEQFF. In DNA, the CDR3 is TGTGCCACCAGTGGCCCGGCGAGGAGCTCCTACAATGAGCAGTTCTTC.

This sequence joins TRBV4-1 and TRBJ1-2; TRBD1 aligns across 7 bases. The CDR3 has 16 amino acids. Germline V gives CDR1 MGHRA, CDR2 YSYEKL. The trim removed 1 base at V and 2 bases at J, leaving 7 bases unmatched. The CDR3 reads CASSQGQGIVNYGYTF. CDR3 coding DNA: TGCGCCAGCAGCCAAGGACAGGGTATAGTGAACTATGGCTACACCTTC.

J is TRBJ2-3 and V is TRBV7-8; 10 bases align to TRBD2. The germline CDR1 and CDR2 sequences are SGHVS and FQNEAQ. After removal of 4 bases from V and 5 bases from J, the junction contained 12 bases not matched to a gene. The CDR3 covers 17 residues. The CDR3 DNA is TGTGCCAGCAGCTCCCTAATAGCGGGAGGTGACGTAGATACGCAGTATTTT. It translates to CASSSLIAGGDVDTQYF.

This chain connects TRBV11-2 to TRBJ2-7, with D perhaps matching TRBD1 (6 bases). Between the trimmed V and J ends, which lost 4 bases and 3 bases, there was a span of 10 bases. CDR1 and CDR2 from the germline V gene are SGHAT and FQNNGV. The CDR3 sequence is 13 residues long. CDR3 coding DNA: TGTGCCAGCAGCTCCTCACAGGGCTACGAGCAGTACTTC. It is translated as CASSSSQGYEQYF.

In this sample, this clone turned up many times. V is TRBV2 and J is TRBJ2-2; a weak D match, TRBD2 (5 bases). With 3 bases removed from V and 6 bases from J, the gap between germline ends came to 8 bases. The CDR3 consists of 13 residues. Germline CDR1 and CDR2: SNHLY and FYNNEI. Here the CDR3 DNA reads TGTGCCAGCAGTGACGGAGGTCCCGGGGAGCTGTTTTTT. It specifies CASSDGGPGELFF.

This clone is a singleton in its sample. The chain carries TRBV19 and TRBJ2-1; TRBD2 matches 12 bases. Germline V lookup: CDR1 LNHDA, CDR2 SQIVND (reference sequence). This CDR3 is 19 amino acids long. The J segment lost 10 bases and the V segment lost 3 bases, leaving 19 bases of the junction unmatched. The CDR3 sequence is CASSIFQTSGSIIPGEQFF. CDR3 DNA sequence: TGTGCCAGTAGTATCTTTCAGACTAGCGGGAGTATCATCCCCGGCGAGCAGTTCTTC.

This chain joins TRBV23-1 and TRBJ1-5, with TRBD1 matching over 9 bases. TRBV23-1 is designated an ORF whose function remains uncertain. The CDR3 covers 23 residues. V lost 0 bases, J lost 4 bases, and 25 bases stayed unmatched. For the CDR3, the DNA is TGCGCCAGCAGTCAATCGTATGGGATCCCACTCACCCCGGGACAGGGCAAAAATCAGCCCCAGCATTTT. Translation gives CASSQSYGIPLTPGQGKNQPQHF.

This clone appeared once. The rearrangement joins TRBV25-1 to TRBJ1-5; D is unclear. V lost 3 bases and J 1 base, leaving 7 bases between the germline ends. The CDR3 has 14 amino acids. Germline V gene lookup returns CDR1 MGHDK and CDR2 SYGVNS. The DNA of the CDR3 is TGTGCCAGCAGTGAGTCGGGGAGCAATCAGCCCCAGCATTTT. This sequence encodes CASSESGSNQPQHF. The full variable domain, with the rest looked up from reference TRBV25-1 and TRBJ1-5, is EADIYQTPRYLVIGTGKKITLECSQTMGHDKMYWYQQDPGMELHLIHYSYGVNSTEKGDLSSESTVSRIRTEHFPLTLESARPSHTSQYLCASSESGSNQPQHFGDGTRLSIL.

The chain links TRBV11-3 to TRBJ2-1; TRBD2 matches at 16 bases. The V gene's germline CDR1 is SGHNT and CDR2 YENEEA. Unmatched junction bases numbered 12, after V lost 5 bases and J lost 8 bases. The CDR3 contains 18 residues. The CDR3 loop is CASSQGVGLAGGSDEQFF. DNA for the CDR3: TGTGCCAGCAGCCAGGGGGTGGGACTAGCGGGAGGGAGCGATGAGCAGTTCTTC.

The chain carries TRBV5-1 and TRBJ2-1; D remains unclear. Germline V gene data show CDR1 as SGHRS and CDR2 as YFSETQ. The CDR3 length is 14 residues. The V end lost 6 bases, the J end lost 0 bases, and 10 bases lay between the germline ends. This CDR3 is CASTSSPSYNEQFF. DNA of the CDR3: TGCGCCAGCACGAGCAGTCCCTCCTACAATGAGCAGTTCTTC.

CDR3 DNA sequence: TGCGCCAGCAGCCAAGACCCTGGGGGGTTTGGCACTGAAGCTTTCTTT. Amino acid sequence: CASSQDPGGFGTEAFF. This sequence joins TRBV4-1 and TRBJ1-1; TRBD1 is a possible D gene (5 bases). Trimming took 0 bases from V and 4 from J, leaving 15 bases between them. Per germline, CDR1 MGHRA and CDR2 YSYEKL. The CDR3 extends over 16 amino acids.

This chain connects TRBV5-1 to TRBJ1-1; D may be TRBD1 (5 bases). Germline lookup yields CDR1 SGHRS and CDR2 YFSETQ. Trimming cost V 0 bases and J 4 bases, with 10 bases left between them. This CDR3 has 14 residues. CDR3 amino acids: CASSLEGSGTEAFF. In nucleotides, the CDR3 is TGCGCCAGCAGCTTGGAGGGGAGCGGCACTGAAGCTTTCTTT.

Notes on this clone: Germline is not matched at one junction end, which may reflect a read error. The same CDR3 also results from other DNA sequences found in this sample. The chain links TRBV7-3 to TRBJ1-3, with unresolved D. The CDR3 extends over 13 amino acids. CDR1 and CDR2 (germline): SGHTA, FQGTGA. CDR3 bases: TGTGCCAGTAGCTTTACAGATGGAAACACCATATATTTT. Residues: CASSFTDGNTIYF. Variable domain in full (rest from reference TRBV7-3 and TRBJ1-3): GAGVSQTPSNKVTEKGKYVELRCDPISGHTALYWYRQSLGQGPEFLIYFQGTGAADDSGLPNDRFFAVRPEGSVSTLKIQRTERGDSAVYLCASSFTDGNTIYFGEGSWLTVV.

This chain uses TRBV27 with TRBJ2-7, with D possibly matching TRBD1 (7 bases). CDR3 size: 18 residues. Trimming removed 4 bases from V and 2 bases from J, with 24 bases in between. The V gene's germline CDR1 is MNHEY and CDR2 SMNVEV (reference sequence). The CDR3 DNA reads TGTGCCAGCAGTTCTAAATCCGGGGGACAGCGAAGGGCCTACGAGCAGTACTTC. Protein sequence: CASSSKSGGQRRAYEQYF.